This is a list of T cell receptor beta chains from one sample in a study of T cell responses to AZD1222 COVID-19 vaccine. The protocol was immunoSEQ multiplex PCR, while the TCRdb copy is restricted to in-frame clones and leaves out a portion. Of more than 85,000 clones in the sample, 88% were seen once. The source was peripheral blood, collected 28 days after the second AZD1222 dose. The receptors here all came from an adult who received the AZD1222 COVID-19 vaccine. Each CDR3 is given with its conserved first and last residue. The D gene is left open where the match is weak. Only some rows state a clone size, as once, few, many or a class for expanded clones.

size: once; J: TRBJ2-1; V: TRBV11-2; D: NA; DNA: TGTGCCAGCAGCTTCGACGGGACTCGCCAGTTCTTC; CDR3: CASSFDGTRQFF
size: NA; J: TRBJ2-2; V: TRBV10-2; D: TRBD1; DNA: TGCGCCAGCAGGACAGGGGGTCCCGGGGAGCTGTTTTTT; CDR3: CASRTGGPGELFF
size: NA; J: TRBJ2-5; V: TRBV27; D: NA; DNA: TGTGCCAGCAGTCGGCGAAAAGACGATCGCCAGGGACACCACCAAGAGACCCAGTACTTC; CDR3: CASSRRKDDRQGHHQETQYF
size: NA; J: TRBJ1-1; V: TRBV7-8; D: NA; DNA: TGTGCCAGCAGCTTAGTTTTGTCGGCCATCACTGAAGCTTTCTTT; CDR3: CASSLVLSAITEAFF
size: NA; J: TRBJ1-2; V: TRBV6-1; D: NA; DNA: TGTGCCAGCAGTGAATCCGGTAGCGCCCAGTTATATGGCTACACCTTC; CDR3: CASSESGSAQLYGYTF
size: NA; J: TRBJ2-7; V: TRBV5-1; D: TRBD1; DNA: TGCGCCAGCAGCCCGCTGACAGGGTACGAGCAGTACTTC; CDR3: CASSPLTGYEQYF
size: once; J: TRBJ1-4; V: TRBV5-4; D: NA; DNA: TGTGCCAGCAGCCCCGCGGGGGGGTACAGAGAGGAAAAACTGTTTTTT; CDR3: CASSPAGGYREEKLFF
size: NA; J: TRBJ2-1; V: TRBV28; D: TRBD2; DNA: TGTGCCAGCAGTGTCGGGACTAGCGGGAGGGGTGAGCAGTTCTTC; CDR3: CASSVGTSGRGEQFF
size: NA; J: TRBJ2-3; V: TRBV6-5; D: TRBD1; DNA: TGTGCCAGCAGTTACGGGACAGGGGATACGCAGTATTTT; CDR3: CASSYGTGDTQYF
size: NA; J: TRBJ2-1; V: TRBV10-1; D: TRBD2; DNA: TGCGCCAGCACCCCGGGACTAGCATCCAATGAGCAGTTCTTC; CDR3: CASTPGLASNEQFF
size: NA; J: TRBJ1-5; V: TRBV6-5; D: NA; DNA: TGTGCCAGCAGTTACTCGGTAGCAATTCAGCCCCAGCATTTT; CDR3: CASSYSVAIQPQHF
size: NA; J: TRBJ1-4; V: TRBV27; D: NA; DNA: TGTGCCAGCAGTTTATCACAGGCAACTAATGAAAAACTGTTTTTT; CDR3: CASSLSQATNEKLFF
size: few; J: TRBJ2-1; V: TRBV24-1; D: TRBD1; DNA: TGTGCCACCAGTGGAAGAATCCTGGGACAGGGGTACAATGAGCAGTTCTTC; CDR3: CATSGRILGQGYNEQFF
size: NA; J: TRBJ1-5; V: TRBV4-1; D: NA; DNA: TGCGCCAGCAGCCCCCTATTGCGGGGGGCCGATCAGCCCCAGCATTTT; CDR3: CASSPLLRGADQPQHF
size: NA; J: TRBJ2-7; V: TRBV29-1; D: TRBD1; DNA: TGCAGCGCTGAAGGGGACAGGTCCTACGAGCAGTACTTC; CDR3: CSAEGDRSYEQYF
size: NA; J: TRBJ2-1; V: TRBV29-1; D: TRBD2; DNA: TGCAGCGCCGATACTAGCGGCTCCTACAATGAGCAGTTCTTC; CDR3: CSADTSGSYNEQFF
size: NA; J: TRBJ1-5; V: TRBV2; D: NA; DNA: TGTGCCAGCAGTGAAGTGAGGGCAGGCAATCAGCCCCAGCATTTT; CDR3: CASSEVRAGNQPQHF
size: NA; J: TRBJ1-2; V: TRBV5-6; D: NA; DNA: TGTGCCAGCAGCTTGGGGAGGTCTGCAGACTTCTTC; CDR3: CASSLGRSADFF
size: NA; J: TRBJ2-7; V: TRBV3-1/TRBV3-2; D: NA; DNA: TGTGCCAGCAGCCAAGCCAGGGCAGGTTACGAGCAGTACTTC; CDR3: CASSQARAGYEQYF
size: NA; J: TRBJ1-2; V: TRBV7-9; D: NA; DNA: TGTGCCATCATAAACGAATTCCACTATGGCTACACCTTC; CDR3: CAIINEFHYGYTF
size: NA; J: TRBJ1-1; V: TRBV6-4; D: NA; DNA: TGTGCCAGCAGTGACCCAACGAACACTGAAGCTTTCTTT; CDR3: CASSDPTNTEAFF
size: NA; J: TRBJ2-3; V: TRBV5-4; D: TRBD2; DNA: TGTGCCAGCAGCTTTAGCGGGTCTCGCACAGATACGCAGTATTTT; CDR3: CASSFSGSRTDTQYF
size: many; J: TRBJ2-7; V: TRBV6-1; D: NA; DNA: TGTGCCAGCAGTGGGGACACCAATCTTGGAGAGTTCTACGAGCAGTACTTC; CDR3: CASSGDTNLGEFYEQYF
size: NA; J: TRBJ1-1; V: TRBV6-1; D: NA; DNA: TGTGCCAGCAGTGATACTTTGAACACTGAAGCTTTCTTT; CDR3: CASSDTLNTEAFF
size: once; J: TRBJ1-2; V: TRBV12-3/TRBV12-4; D: NA; DNA: TGTGCCAGCAGTTCGGGCGAAATCTATGGCTACACCTTC; CDR3: CASSSGEIYGYTF
size: once; J: TRBJ2-7; V: TRBV5-1; D: TRBD1; DNA: TGCGCCAGCAGCTTGAGCCAGGGGGTAAGGTACGAGCAGTACTTC; CDR3: CASSLSQGVRYEQYF